A selection of T cell receptor beta chains follows, all from one sample in a study of T-cell reconstitution after alpha-beta-depleted transplantation in children. TCRdb independently ran MiXCR on the PCR reads; one entry per CDR3 protein. Of about 370,000 distinct CDR3 sequences listed, around 21% are singletons. Sequencing used PBMCs from the stem cell graft donor, obtained from the stem cell graft. The receptors shown here come from a human donor who donated a stem cell graft to a child with acute myeloid leukemia. CDR3s leave out the opening cysteine and the closing phenylalanine or tryptophan. The order of the fields is J gene, clone size, V gene, CDR3 protein. Part of the rows lack a size; the others show once, few, many or a class for expanded clones.

j_call: TRBJ2-2; clone_size: few; v_call: TRBV12-3/TRBV12-4; cdr3_aa: ASSLAQFASGRNTGELF
j_call: TRBJ2-3; clone_size: many; v_call: TRBV20-1; cdr3_aa: SAGDGLAGGSTTDTQY
j_call: TRBJ2-7; clone_size: few; v_call: TRBV4-2; cdr3_aa: ASSQEVTVIYEQY
j_call: TRBJ2-2; clone_size: .; v_call: TRBV7-2; cdr3_aa: ASSKGLPANTGELF
j_call: TRBJ2-7; clone_size: few; v_call: TRBV5-1; cdr3_aa: ASALGQAYEQY
j_call: TRBJ2-5; clone_size: .; v_call: TRBV20-1; cdr3_aa: SALSRGQETQY
j_call: TRBJ2-7; clone_size: .; v_call: TRBV5-5; cdr3_aa: SSSLGAGSYEQY
j_call: TRBJ2-1; clone_size: few; v_call: TRBV7-9; cdr3_aa: ASSPSGTGGEQF
j_call: TRBJ1-5; clone_size: .; v_call: TRBV29-1; cdr3_aa: SVGGGTGGGQPQH
j_call: TRBJ2-1; clone_size: .; v_call: TRBV15; cdr3_aa: ATSRAEDNEQF
j_call: TRBJ2-3; clone_size: .; v_call: TRBV27; cdr3_aa: ASSPASQINTQY
j_call: TRBJ2-5; clone_size: few; v_call: TRBV11-2; cdr3_aa: ASSLYVSSGLAFGKTQY
j_call: TRBJ1-1; clone_size: .; v_call: TRBV18; cdr3_aa: ASSPPGVTVTEAF
j_call: TRBJ2-7; clone_size: few; v_call: TRBV12-3/TRBV12-4; cdr3_aa: ASSLEWSSYEQY
j_call: TRBJ2-5; clone_size: .; v_call: TRBV15; cdr3_aa: ATSSGEGETQY
j_call: TRBJ1-6; clone_size: .; v_call: TRBV12-3/TRBV12-4; cdr3_aa: ASRIDSRNSPLH
j_call: TRBJ1-2; clone_size: .; v_call: TRBV12-3/TRBV12-4; cdr3_aa: ASNQGVEGGYT
j_call: TRBJ2-1; clone_size: many; v_call: TRBV27; cdr3_aa: ASSLLAGGNEQF
j_call: TRBJ1-6; clone_size: .; v_call: TRBV12-3/TRBV12-4; cdr3_aa: ASRQGEGGALH
j_call: TRBJ2-1; clone_size: .; v_call: TRBV7-6; cdr3_aa: ASSLDALSSYNEQF
j_call: TRBJ2-2; clone_size: .; v_call: TRBV4-1; cdr3_aa: ASSQAGRIAGELF
j_call: TRBJ1-1; clone_size: few; v_call: TRBV7-2; cdr3_aa: ASSPGRETEAF
j_call: TRBJ2-7; clone_size: .; v_call: TRBV10-3; cdr3_aa: ATRLAGDYEQY
j_call: TRBJ1-5; clone_size: many; v_call: TRBV29-1; cdr3_aa: SVGQQPNQPQH
j_call: TRBJ1-5; clone_size: once; v_call: TRBV20-1; cdr3_aa: SARDLTVYSNQPQH
j_call: TRBJ2-2; clone_size: .; v_call: TRBV4-2; cdr3_aa: ASSQRGPFSSGRRGELF
j_call: TRBJ1-2; clone_size: few; v_call: TRBV29-1; cdr3_aa: SALTTGGGYGYT
j_call: TRBJ2-1; clone_size: once; v_call: TRBV11-2; cdr3_aa: ASSPRDRDYNEQF
j_call: TRBJ2-3; clone_size: .; v_call: TRBV12-3/TRBV12-4; cdr3_aa: ASSRSGTSRGDTQY
j_call: TRBJ2-1; clone_size: .; v_call: TRBV20-1; cdr3_aa: SARDLGGRASWEQF
j_call: TRBJ2-2; clone_size: few; v_call: TRBV5-1; cdr3_aa: ASSLTPSSTGELF
j_call: TRBJ2-3; clone_size: .; v_call: TRBV2; cdr3_aa: ASSDLADTQY
j_call: TRBJ1-1; clone_size: .; v_call: TRBV7-7; cdr3_aa: ASSFTRNTEAF
j_call: TRBJ2-1; clone_size: many; v_call: TRBV7-6; cdr3_aa: ASSLGLAGVSEQF
j_call: TRBJ2-7; clone_size: few; v_call: TRBV29-1; cdr3_aa: SVETFGGVSYEQY